Reported below is one T cell receptor beta chain. The data are from a study of blood T cell repertoires in COVID-19. Study summary: Sites in the United States, Italy and Spain provided acute and convalescent COVID-19 samples. T cells, B-cell-depleted T cells, or PBMCs supplied cDNA or gDNA.

The V end was cut by 1 base, the J end by 2 bases, with 10 bases between. The CDR3 has 14 residues. Germline CDR1 is SGHNT and CDR2 is YYREEE (reference sequence). Sequencing used immunoSEQ multiplex PCR; TCRdb keeps in-frame clones, though not all of them. The data show about 260,000 clones, 75% to 90% seen once. Sequenced: peripheral blood. The gene calls are TRBV5-4 and TRBJ2-7; no definite D call. This receptor was taken from a woman in her forties who had recovered from COVID-19. In nucleotides, the CDR3 is TGTGCCAGCAGCTTGTTCTCCAGTACCTACGAGCAGTACTTC. It codes for CASSLFSSTYEQYF.